The 11 T cell receptor beta chains presented below share a single source sample, sequenced in a study of cytomegalovirus exposure and HLA in healthy donors. The data were produced by immunoSEQ multiplex PCR, yet TCRdb's version contains in-frame clones alone and is incomplete. The table records fewer than 250,000 clones, 75% to 90% of them present only once. Sequencing input: PBMCs. These receptors were obtained from a woman under 30 in good health and CMV-seronegative.

This clone was found once. The sample has other DNA sequences that encode this CDR3 too. The J gene is TRBJ2-7, the V gene TRBV2; D not resolved. CDR1 and CDR2 (germline): SNHLY, FYNNEI. The CDR3 has 11 amino acids. The V end was cut by 7 bases, the J end by 2 bases, with 6 bases between. CDR3 sequence: CASTGTYEQYF. The CDR3 DNA reads as TGTGCCAGCACCGGTACCTACGAGCAGTACTTC.

The V gene is TRBV2, the J gene TRBJ1-3, with 7 positions matching TRBD1. Germline CDR1 reads SNHLY; CDR2 reads FYNNEI. J was trimmed by 4 bases and V by 7 bases; bases with no gene match: 10. CDR3 length: 15 residues. CDR3 amino acids: CASTGQVARGNTIYF. Written as DNA, the CDR3 is TGTGCCAGCACCGGACAGGTGGCCCGGGGAAACACCATATATTTT.

The genes are TRBV5-6 and TRBJ2-2; D perhaps matches TRBD2 (6 bases). The CDR3 has 14 residues. Germline V gene lookup returns CDR1 SGHDT and CDR2 YYEEEE. V lost 0 bases and J 7 bases, leaving 10 bases between the germline ends. The CDR3 sequence: CASSLGAGVGELFF. The DNA of the CDR3 is TGTGCCAGCAGCTTGGGAGCGGGTGTCGGGGAGCTGTTTTTT.

This clone was counted between two and nine times. The chain is built from TRBV30 and TRBJ2-7; D is unresolved. V lost 3 bases and J 1 base, leaving 10 bases between the germline ends. This CDR3 has 13 residues. Germline loops: CDR1 GTSNPN, CDR2 SVGIG (reference sequence). The chain's CDR3 is CAWRRERSYEQYF. Here the CDR3 DNA reads TGTGCCTGGAGGCGAGAAAGATCCTACGAGCAGTACTTC.

The rearrangement links TRBV27 to TRBJ1-1; D unresolved. CDR3 length equals 11 residues. V shed 4 bases and J shed 7 bases, with 7 bases lying between them. Germline CDR1 and CDR2: MNHEY and SMNVEV (reference sequence). The CDR3: CASSWGNEAFF. CDR3 DNA sequence: TGTGCCAGCAGTTGGGGTAATGAAGCTTTCTTT.

This chain joins TRBV27 and TRBJ1-6; no firm D call. The germline V gene has CDR1 MNHEY and CDR2 SMNVEV (reference sequence). The V and J ends lost 0 bases and 13 bases respectively, with 16 bases between them. The CDR3 spans 15 residues. The CDR3 reads CASSLSTAGGYPLHF. The CDR3 region has the DNA TGTGCCAGCAGTTTATCGACGGCCGGCGGTTACCCCCTCCACTTT.

V usage is TRBV27 and J usage is TRBJ2-2; 7 nucleotides align to TRBD1. The CDR3 runs to 16 residues. V shed 1 base and J 7 bases; nucleotides not matched to a gene: 9. The germline V gene has CDR1 MNHEY and CDR2 SMNVEV (reference sequence). CDR3 region: CASSLFAGGDSGELFF. CDR3 sequence (DNA): TGTGCCAGCAGTTTATTTGCAGGGGGAGACAGCGGGGAGCTGTTTTTT.

The chain is built from TRBV2 and TRBJ2-2; either TRBD1 or TRBD2 may supply D (6 bases each). Germline V CDR1 and CDR2: SNHLY, FYNNEI. Between the trimmed V and J ends, which lost 4 bases and 4 bases, there was a span of 16 bases. The CDR3 contains 16 residues. CDR3 sequence reads: CASSGGGGLGTGELFF. The CDR3 bases are TGTGCCAGCAGTGGAGGTGGGGGGCTTGGCACCGGGGAGCTGTTTTTT.

This chain uses TRBV9 with TRBJ1-1; D unresolved. Germline loops: CDR1 SGDLS, CDR2 YYNGEE. Trimming cost V 0 bases and J 3 bases, with 6 bases left between them. The CDR3 length is 13 residues. The CDR3 DNA follows: TGTGCCAGCAGCGTAGAGCACGACACTGAAGCTTTCTTT. As protein: CASSVEHDTEAFF.

The rearrangement links TRBV6-1 to TRBJ1-1, with TRBD1 as a possible D gene (5 bases). V was shortened by 8 bases and J by 1 base, with 8 bases between the two germline ends. Germline-derived CDR1 and CDR2 are MNHNS and SASEGT. CDR3 length: 12 amino acids. The CDR3 sequence is CASDRRNTEAFF. The CDR3 DNA follows: TGTGCCAGCGACAGAAGGAACACTGAAGCTTTCTTT.

The rearrangement links TRBV29-1 to TRBJ2-7, with D perhaps TRBD1 (5 bases). V lost 7 bases and J 1 base, leaving 14 bases between the germline ends. The CDR3 spans 13 residues. The germline V gene encodes CDR1 SQVTM and CDR2 ANQGSEA. The CDR3 DNA reads as TGCAGCGCCGAGGACCAGGGTTCCTACGAGCAGTACTTC. Translating gives CSAEDQGSYEQYF.